This T cell receptor beta chain was documented in a study of memory CD4+ T cells and cytomegalovirus serostatus. Single viable CD3+CD4+CD8-CD45RO+ cells were sorted as the memory CD4+ T cells. The V gene's germline CDR1 is SNHLY and CDR2 FYNNEI. Deletions cut 7 bases from V and 1 base from J, with 16 bases between. There are 15 residues in the CDR3. Only in-frame clones appear in the TCRdb table, and some are missing; sequencing was by immunoSEQ multiplex PCR. The sample shows under 85,000 clones, just under 80% of them seen only once. The sequence was collected from an adult in good health and CMV-seropositive. The sample was memory CD4+ T cells from blood. This chain links TRBV2 with TRBJ1-2, with a possible D match to TRBD1 (5 bases). The CDR3 DNA is TGTGCCAGCAAAAAAGACAGACAATATAACTATGGCTACACCTTC. It is translated as CASKKDRQYNYGYTF.